This T cell receptor beta chain was found in a study of neurological immune-mediated disorders. Germline loops: CDR1 SGHVS, CDR2 FNYEAQ. Trimming left V 5 bases short and J 2 bases short, with 12 bases between. The CDR3 extends over 14 amino acids. As for the cDNA, it was generated by 5'RACE with 10-nucleotide random UMIs. TCRdb called the 5' RACE reads again in MiXCR, with one record for every CDR3 protein. This repertoire shows 65,000 to 95,000 distinct CDR3 sequences, over 4.5% found once; its top ten account for over 6.5%. Study-wide results and limits: Phylogenetic analysis grouped 18 of 34 multiple sclerosis patients' repertoires together, suggesting a possible repertoire signature. Private repertoires in all groups were suggested by the finding that expanded clones across subjects shared no CDR3 amino acid sequences. Levels of TCR clonal expansion peaked in HTLV-1-associated myelopathy and reached their lowest in multiple sclerosis, under those of healthy controls.

Documented time point: longitudinal time-point 2. By share, this clonotype counts as medium-sized. Its antigen is unknown. The specimen was PBMCs. The clonotype originates from a woman aged 55-70 years with multiple sclerosis. The chain combines TRBV7-6 with TRBJ2-5; D remains unclear. Written as DNA, the CDR3 is TGTGCCAGCAGCCTCGACATACTACAAGAGACCCAGTACTTC. This codes for CASSLDILQETQYF.